The 9 T cell receptor beta chains in this list originate from one sample, sequenced in a study of shared clonotypes between healthy human individuals. Assay: immunoSEQ multiplex PCR; the TCRdb copy retains only in-frame clones and omits some. This table holds some 2,000,000 clones, around 95% found once. Sample: naive CD4+ T cells sorted from blood. Subset in this sample: CD45RA+ positively selected. The receptors originated from a man aged 18 to 29 in good health.

The chain links TRBV6-5 to TRBJ2-1; D not resolved. This CDR3 contains 13 residues. V shed 5 bases and J shed 9 bases, with 14 bases lying between them. The germline V gene encodes CDR1 MNHEY and CDR2 SVGAGI. DNA for the CDR3: TGTGCCAGCAGTCGAGGACGAGGTAGTGAGCAGTTCTTC. Translation gives CASSRGRGSEQFF.

Of note for this clone: Other DNA sequences of this sample code for an identical CDR3. The CDR3 sequence: CAWSVTRNTEAFF. CDR3 coding DNA: TGTGCCTGGAGCGTAACGCGGAACACTGAAGCTTTCTTT. V usage is TRBV30 and J usage is TRBJ1-1; the D is unclear. Germline loops: CDR1 GTSNPN, CDR2 SVGIG (reference sequence). Trimming left V 3 bases short and J 1 base short, with 9 bases between. The CDR3 sequence is 13 residues long.

This sequence joins TRBV11-2 and TRBJ1-1; D not certain. The V gene's germline CDR1 is SGHAT and CDR2 FQNNGV. V was pared by 4 bases and J by 3 bases, with 12 bases between. The length of the CDR3 is 14 residues. CDR3 DNA sequence: TGTGCCAGCAGCTCGGGAGCAAGCTACACTGAAGCTTTCTTT. Translated: CASSSGASYTEAFF.

The rearrangement links TRBV27 to TRBJ2-7; TRBD1 matches at 8 bases. The CDR3 has 14 residues. Trimming took 0 bases from V and 5 from J; bases not matched to a gene: 3. Germline V CDR1 and CDR2: MNHEY, SMNVEV (reference sequence). The CDR3 here is CASSLSTRGHEQYF. The CDR3 bases are TGTGCCAGCAGTTTATCGACCAGGGGGCACGAGCAGTACTTC.

The V and J genes are TRBV7-3 and TRBJ2-2; 11 bases are a match to TRBD1. The CDR3 totals 17 residues. Losses at the gene ends were 3 bases for V and 3 bases for J; bases not matched to a gene: 6. The germline CDR1 and CDR2 sequences are SGHTA and FQGTGA. CDR3 bases: TGTGCCAGCAGCTTCCCCGGGACAGGGGGGTACACCGGGGAGCTGTTTTTT. Amino acid sequence: CASSFPGTGGYTGELFF.

The chain is built from TRBV27 and TRBJ2-1; the match to TRBD2 covers 7 bases. CDR1 is MNHEY and CDR2 is SMNVEV in the germline V gene (reference sequence). The CDR3 sequence is 15 residues long. V lost 5 bases, J lost 4 bases, and 8 bases stayed unmatched. DNA of the CDR3: TGTGCCAGCAGTACTAGCGACGACTGGTACAATGAGCAGTTCTTC. Translated: CASSTSDDWYNEQFF.

The rearrangement joins TRBV9 to TRBJ1-2, with D perhaps TRBD1 (5 bases). The CDR3 runs 12 residues. In germline, CDR1 is SGDLS, CDR2 YYNGEE. The V gene lost 4 bases and the J gene lost 6 bases, with 10 bases spanning the gap. The DNA of the CDR3 is TGTGCCAGCAGCCCGGGGGGTAATGGCTACACCTTC. This sequence encodes CASSPGGNGYTF.

V gene TRBV7-2 combines with J gene TRBJ2-1, with 7 bases aligning to TRBD2. V shed 7 bases and J 5 bases; nucleotides not matched to a gene: 14. The CDR3 length is 16 residues. Germline CDR1 SGHTA, CDR2 FQGNSA. The CDR3 reads CASISSGGLRNNEQFF. The CDR3 DNA reads as TGTGCCAGCATCTCGTCCGGGGGACTACGAAACAATGAGCAGTTCTTC.

Note on this clone: The sample has other DNA sequences that encode this CDR3 too. The chain couples TRBV11-2 to TRBJ2-2, with D hard to call. Germline V gene data show CDR1 as SGHAT and CDR2 as FQNNGV. V dropped 2 bases and J dropped 1 base, with 2 bases sitting between them. This CDR3 region has 13 residues. The CDR3 loop is CASSLRNTGELFF. The CDR3 DNA is TGTGCCAGCAGCTTAAGGAACACCGGGGAGCTGTTTTTT.